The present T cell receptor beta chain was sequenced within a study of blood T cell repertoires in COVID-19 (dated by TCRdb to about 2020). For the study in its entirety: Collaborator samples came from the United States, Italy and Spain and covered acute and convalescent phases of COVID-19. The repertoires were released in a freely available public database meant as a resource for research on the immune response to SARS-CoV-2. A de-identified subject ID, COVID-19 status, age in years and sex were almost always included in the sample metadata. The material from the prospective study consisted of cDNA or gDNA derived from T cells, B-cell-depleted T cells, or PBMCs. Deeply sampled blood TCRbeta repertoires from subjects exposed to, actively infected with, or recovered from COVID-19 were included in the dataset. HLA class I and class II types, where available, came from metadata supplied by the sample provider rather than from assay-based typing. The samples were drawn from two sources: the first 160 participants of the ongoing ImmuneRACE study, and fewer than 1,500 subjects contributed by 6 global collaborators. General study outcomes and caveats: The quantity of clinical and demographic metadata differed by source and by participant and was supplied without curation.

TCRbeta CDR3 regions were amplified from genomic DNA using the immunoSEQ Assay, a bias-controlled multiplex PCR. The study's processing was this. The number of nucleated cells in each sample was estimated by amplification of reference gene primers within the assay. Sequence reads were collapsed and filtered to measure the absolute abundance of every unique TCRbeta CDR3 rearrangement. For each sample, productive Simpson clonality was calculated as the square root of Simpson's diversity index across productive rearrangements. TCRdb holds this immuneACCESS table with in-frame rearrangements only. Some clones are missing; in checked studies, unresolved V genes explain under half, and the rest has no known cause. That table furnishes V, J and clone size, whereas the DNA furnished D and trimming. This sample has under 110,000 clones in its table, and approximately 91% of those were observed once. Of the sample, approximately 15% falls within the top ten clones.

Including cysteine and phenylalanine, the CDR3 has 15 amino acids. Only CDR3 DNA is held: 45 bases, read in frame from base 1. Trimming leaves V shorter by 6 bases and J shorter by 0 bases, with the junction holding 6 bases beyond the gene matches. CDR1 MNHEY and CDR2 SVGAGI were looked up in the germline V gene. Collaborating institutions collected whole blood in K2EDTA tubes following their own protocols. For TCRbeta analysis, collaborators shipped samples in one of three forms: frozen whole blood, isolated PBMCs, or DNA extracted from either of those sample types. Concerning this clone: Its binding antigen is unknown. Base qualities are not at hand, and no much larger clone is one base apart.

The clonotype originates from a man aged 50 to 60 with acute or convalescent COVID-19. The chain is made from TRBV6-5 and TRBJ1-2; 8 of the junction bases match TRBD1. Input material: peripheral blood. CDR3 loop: CASRMDRDSNYGYTF. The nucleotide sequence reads TGTGCCAGCAGAATGGACAGGGACTCTAACTATGGCTACACCTTC.